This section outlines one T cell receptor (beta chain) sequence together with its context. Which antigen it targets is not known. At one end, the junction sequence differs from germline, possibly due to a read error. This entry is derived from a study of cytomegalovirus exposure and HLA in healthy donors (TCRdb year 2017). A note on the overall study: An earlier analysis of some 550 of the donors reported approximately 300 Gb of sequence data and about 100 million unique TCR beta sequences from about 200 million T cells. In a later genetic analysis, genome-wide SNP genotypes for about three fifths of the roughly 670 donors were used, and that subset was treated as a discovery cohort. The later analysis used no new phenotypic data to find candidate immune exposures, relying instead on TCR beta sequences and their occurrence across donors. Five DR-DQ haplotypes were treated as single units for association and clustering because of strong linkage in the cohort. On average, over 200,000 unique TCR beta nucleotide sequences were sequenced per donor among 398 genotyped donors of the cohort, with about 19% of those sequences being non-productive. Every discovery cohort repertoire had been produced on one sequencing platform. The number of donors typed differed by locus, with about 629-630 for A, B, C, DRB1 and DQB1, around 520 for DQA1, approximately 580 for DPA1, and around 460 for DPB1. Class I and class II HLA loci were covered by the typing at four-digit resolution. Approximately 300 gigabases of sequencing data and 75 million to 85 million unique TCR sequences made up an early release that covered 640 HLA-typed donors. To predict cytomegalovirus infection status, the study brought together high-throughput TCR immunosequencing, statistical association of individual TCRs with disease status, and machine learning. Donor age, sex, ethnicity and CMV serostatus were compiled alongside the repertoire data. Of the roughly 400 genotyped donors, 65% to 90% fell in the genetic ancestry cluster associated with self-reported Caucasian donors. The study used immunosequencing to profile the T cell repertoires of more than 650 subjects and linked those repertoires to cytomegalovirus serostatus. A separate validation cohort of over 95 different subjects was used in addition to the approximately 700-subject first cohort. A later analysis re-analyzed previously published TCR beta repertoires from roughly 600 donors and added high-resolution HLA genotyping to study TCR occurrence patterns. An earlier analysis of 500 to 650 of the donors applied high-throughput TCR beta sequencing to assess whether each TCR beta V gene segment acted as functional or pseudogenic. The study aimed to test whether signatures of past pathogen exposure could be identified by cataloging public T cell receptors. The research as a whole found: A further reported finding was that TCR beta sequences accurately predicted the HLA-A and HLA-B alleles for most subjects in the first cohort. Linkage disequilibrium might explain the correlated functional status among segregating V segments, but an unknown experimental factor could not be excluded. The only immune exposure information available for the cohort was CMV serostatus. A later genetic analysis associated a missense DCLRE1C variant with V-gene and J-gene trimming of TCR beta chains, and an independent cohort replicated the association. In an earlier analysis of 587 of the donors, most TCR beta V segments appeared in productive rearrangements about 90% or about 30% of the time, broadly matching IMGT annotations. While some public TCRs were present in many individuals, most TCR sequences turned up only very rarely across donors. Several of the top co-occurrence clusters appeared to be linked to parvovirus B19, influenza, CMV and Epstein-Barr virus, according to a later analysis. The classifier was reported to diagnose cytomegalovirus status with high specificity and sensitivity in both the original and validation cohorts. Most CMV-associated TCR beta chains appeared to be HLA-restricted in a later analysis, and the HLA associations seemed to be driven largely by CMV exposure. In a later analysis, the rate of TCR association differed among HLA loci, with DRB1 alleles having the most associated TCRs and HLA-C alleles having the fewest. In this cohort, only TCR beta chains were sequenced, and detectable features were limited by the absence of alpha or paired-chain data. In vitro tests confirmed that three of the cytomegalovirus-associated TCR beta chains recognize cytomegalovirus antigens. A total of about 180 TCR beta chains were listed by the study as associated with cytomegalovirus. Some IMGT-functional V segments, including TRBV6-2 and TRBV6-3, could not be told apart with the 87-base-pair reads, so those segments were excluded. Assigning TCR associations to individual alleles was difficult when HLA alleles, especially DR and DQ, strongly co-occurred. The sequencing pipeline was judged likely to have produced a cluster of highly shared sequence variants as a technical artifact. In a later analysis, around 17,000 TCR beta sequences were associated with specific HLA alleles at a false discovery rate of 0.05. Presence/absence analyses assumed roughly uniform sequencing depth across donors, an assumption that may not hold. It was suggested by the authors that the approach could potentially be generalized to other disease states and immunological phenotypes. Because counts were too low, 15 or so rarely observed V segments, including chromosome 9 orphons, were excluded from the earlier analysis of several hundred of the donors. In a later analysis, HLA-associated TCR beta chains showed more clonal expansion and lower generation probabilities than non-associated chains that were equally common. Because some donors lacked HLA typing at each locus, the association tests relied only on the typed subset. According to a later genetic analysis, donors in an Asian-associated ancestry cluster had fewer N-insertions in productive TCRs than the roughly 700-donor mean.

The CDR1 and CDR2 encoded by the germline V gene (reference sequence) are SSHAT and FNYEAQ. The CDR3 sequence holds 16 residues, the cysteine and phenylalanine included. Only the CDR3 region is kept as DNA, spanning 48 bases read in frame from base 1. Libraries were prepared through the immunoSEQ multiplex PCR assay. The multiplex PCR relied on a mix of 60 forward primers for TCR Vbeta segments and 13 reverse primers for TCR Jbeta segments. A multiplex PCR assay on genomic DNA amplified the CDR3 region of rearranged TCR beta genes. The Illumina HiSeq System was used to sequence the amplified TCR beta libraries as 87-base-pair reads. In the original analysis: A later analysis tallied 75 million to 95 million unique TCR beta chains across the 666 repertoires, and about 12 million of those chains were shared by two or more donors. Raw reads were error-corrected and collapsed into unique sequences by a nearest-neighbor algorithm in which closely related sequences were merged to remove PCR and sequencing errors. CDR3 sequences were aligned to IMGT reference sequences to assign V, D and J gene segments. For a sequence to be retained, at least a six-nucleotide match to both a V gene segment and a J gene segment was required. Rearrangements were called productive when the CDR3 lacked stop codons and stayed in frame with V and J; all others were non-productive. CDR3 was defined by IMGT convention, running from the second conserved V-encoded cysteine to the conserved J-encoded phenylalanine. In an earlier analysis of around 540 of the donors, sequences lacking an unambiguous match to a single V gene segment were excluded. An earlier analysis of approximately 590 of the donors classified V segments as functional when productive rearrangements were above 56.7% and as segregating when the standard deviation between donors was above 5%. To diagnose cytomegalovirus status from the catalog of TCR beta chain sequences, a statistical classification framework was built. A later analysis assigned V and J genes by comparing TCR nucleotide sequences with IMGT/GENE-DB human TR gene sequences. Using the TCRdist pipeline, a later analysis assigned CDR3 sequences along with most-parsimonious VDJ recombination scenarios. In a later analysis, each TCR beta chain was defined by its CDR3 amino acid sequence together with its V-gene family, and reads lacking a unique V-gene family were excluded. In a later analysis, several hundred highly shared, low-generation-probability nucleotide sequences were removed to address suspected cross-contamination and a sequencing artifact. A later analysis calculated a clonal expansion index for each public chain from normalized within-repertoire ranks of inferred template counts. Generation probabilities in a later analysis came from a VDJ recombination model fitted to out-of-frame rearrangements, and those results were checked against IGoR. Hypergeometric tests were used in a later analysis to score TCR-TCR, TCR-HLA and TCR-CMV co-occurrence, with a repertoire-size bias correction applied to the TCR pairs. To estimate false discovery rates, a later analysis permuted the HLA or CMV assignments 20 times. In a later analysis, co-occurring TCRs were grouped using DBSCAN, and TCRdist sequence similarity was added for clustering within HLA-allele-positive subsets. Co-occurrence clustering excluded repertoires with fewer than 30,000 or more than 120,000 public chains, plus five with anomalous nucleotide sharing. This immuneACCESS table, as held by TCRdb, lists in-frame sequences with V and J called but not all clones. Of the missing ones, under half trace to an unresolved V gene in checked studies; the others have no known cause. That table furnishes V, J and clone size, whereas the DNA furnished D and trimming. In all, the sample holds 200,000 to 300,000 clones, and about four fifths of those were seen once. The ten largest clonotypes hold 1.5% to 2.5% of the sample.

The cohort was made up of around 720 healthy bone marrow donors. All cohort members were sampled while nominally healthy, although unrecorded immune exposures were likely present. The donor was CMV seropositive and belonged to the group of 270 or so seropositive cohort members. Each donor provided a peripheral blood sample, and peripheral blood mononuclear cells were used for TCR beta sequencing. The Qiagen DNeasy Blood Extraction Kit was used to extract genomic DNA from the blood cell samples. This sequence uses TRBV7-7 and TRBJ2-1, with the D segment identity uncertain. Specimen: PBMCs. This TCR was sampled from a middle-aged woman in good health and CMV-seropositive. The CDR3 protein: CASSPREKSSYNEQFF. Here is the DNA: TGTGCTAGCAGCCCCCGCGAAAAAAGCTCCTACAATGAGCAGTTCTTC.